One and the same sample provided the 11 T cell receptor beta chains below, sequenced in a study of metastatic and nonmetastatic thyroid tumors. Treatment of any kind had been given to no patient before thyroid surgery. TCRdb reprocessed the PCR reads via MiXCR. The data show about 19,000 clones, approximately 24% seen once. The sequencing sample was made of blood. The receptor source for this set is a male donor with papillary thyroid cancer or a benign thyroid nodule (not recorded which). Some clones in this sample may be carry-over from other donors' samples.

This clone was detected once. This chain joins TRBV4-2 and TRBJ2-2, with TRBD2 identical over 8 bases. CDR1 and CDR2 (germline): LGHNA, YNFKEQ. Trimming at V came to 1 base and at J to 2 bases, leaving 6 bases not matched to a gene. This CDR3 has 17 residues. The CDR3, as DNA: TGTGCCAGCAGCCAAGTGACTAGCGACACCAACACCGGGGAGCTGTTTTTT. Translating gives CASSQVTSDTNTGELFF.

The V gene is TRBV14, the J gene TRBJ1-5; TRBD1 might be the D (5 bases). The CDR3 is 12 amino acids. Trimming took 2 bases from V and 9 from J, leaving 8 bases between them. CDR1 is SGHDN and CDR2 is FVKESK in the germline V gene. Here the CDR3 reads CASSQPGAPQHF. Written as DNA, the CDR3 is TGTGCCAGCAGCCAACCCGGGGCGCCCCAGCATTTT.

This chain connects TRBV7-9 to TRBJ2-3; possible D gene TRBD2, 5 bases. Per germline, CDR1 SEHNR and CDR2 FQNEAQ (reference sequence). The CDR3 is 13 residues long. Trimming left V 0 bases short and J 7 bases short, with 8 bases between. The CDR3 sequence: CASSLAGAYTQYF. Here the CDR3 DNA reads TGTGCCAGCAGCTTAGCGGGAGCTTATACGCAGTATTTT.

V is TRBV27 and J is TRBJ1-2; 9 positions agree with TRBD1. In germline, CDR1 is MNHEY, CDR2 SMNVEV (reference sequence). CDR3 length: 16 amino acids. The ends lost 0 bases at V and 2 bases at J; junction bases unmatched: 4. The CDR3 reads CASSLSRGTGNYGYTF. As DNA, the CDR3 is TGTGCCAGCAGTTTATCAAGGGGGACAGGGAACTATGGCTACACCTTC.

This clone rates as medium-sized. The V call is TRBV20-1, the J call TRBJ2-2, with D unresolved. V was pared by 3 bases and J by 7 bases, with 12 bases between. Germline assignment: CDR1 DFQATT and CDR2 SNEGSKA (reference sequence). This CDR3 region has 13 residues. The CDR3 spells CSASPSSNGELFF. In DNA, the CDR3 is TGCAGTGCTAGTCCGAGCAGCAACGGGGAGCTGTTTTTT.

Sample share makes this clone medium-sized (0.01 to 0.1%). The chain is built from TRBV4-3 and TRBJ2-5; D remains ambiguous. Germline-derived CDR1 and CDR2 are LGHNA and YSLEER. The V gene lost 4 bases and the J gene lost 4 bases, with 13 bases spanning the gap. The CDR3 totals 14 residues. CDR3 sequence reads: CASSPRRFGETQYF. The CDR3 coding sequence is TGCGCCAGCAGCCCGCGAAGGTTTGGAGAGACCCAGTACTTC.

This clone was seen only a few times. Mismatch with germline at one junction end may stem from a read error. The chain joins TRBV6-1 to TRBJ2-2; a possible D gene is TRBD2 (6 bases). The CDR3 totals 12 residues. Germline CDR1 is MNHNS and CDR2 is SASEGT. The CDR3 bases are TGTGCCAGCAGGCGGGATCCCGGGGATCTGTTTTTT. Protein product: CASRRDPGDLFF.

The chain links TRBV30 to TRBJ2-7, with a tentative D call TRBD2 (6 bases). Trimming left V 5 bases short and J 0 bases short, with 8 bases between. Germline CDR1 and CDR2: GTSNPN and SVGIG (reference sequence). This CDR3 has 12 residues. The CDR3 DNA sequence: TGTGCCTGGGCCGGGAGCTCCTACGAGCAGTACTTC. It translates to CAWAGSSYEQYF.

This clone was seen more than once but under ten times. The junction departs from germline at one end; a sequencing error may be responsible. CDR3 residues: CASSFFTESSRANFLTF. Here the CDR3 DNA reads TGTGCCAGCAGTTTTTTCACAGAGAGCTCTCGGGCCAACTTCCTGACTTTC. The V call is TRBV27, the J call TRBJ2-6, with D uncertain. The CDR3 has 17 amino acids. Germline V lookup: CDR1 MNHEY, CDR2 SMNVEV (reference sequence). The entire variable domain, with the rest obtained from reference TRBV27 and TRBJ2-6, is as follows: EAQVTQNPRYLITVTGKKLTVTCSQNMNHEYMSWYRQDPGLGLRQIYYSMNVEVTDKGDVPEGYKVSRKEKRNFPLILESPSPNQTSLYFCASSFFTESSRANFLTFGAGSRLTVL.

This clone was recorded a few times. The rearrangement joins TRBV6-2 or TRBV6-3 to TRBJ1-2, with 9 bases lining up with TRBD1. V lost 0 bases and J lost 4; bases outside the gene matches: 12. The CDR3 runs to 18 residues. CDR1 MNHEY and CDR2 SVGEGT come from the germline V gene. CDR3 bases: TGTGCCAGCAGTTACTCCCGGACAGGGGCGCTTTCCTTCTATGGCTACACCTTC. Encoded protein: CASSYSRTGALSFYGYTF.

In its sample, this clone was seen many times. The chain has TRBV5-4 and TRBJ1-6; D uncertain. This CDR3 contains 14 residues. Trimming took off 4 bases at V and 7 bases at J, with 12 bases between the two ends. CDR1 SGHNT and CDR2 YYREEE come from the germline V gene (reference sequence). CDR3: CASSLRVSNSPLHF. CDR3 nucleotides: TGTGCCAGCAGCCTACGGGTCTCCAATTCACCCCTCCACTTT.